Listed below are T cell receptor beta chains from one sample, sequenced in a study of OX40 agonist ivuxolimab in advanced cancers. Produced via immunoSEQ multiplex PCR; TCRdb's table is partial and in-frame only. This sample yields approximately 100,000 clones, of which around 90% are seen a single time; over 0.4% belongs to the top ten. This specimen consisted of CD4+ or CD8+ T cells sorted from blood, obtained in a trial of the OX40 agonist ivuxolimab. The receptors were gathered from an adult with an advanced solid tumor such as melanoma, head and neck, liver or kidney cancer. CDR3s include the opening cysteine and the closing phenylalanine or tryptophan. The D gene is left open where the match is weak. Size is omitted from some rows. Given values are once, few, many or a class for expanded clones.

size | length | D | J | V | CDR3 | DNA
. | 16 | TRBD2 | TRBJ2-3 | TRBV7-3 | CASSHKRGASTDTQYF | TGTGCCAGCAGCCACAAGCGGGGGGCTAGCACAGATACGCAGTATTTT
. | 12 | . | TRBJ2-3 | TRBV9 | CASSSRTDTQYF | TGTGCCAGCAGCTCCCGCACAGATACGCAGTATTTT
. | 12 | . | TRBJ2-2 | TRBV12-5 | CASGPDGGELFF | TGTGCTAGTGGTCCAGATGGGGGGGAGCTGTTTTTT
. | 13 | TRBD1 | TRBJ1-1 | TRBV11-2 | CASSMTGTSEAFF | TGTGCCAGCAGCATGACAGGGACCTCAGAAGCTTTCTTT
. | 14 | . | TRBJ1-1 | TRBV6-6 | CASSYSTDYTEAFF | TGTGCCAGCAGTTACTCGACGGACTATACTGAAGCTTTCTTT
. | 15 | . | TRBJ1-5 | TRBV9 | CASSAGGWSNQPQHF | TGTGCCAGCAGCGCCGGGGGATGGAGCAATCAGCCCCAGCATTTT
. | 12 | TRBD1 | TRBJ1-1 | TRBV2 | CATVDRGTEAFF | TGTGCCACCGTGGACAGGGGAACTGAAGCTTTCTTT
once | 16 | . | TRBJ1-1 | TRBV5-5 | CASSLVLRRGEAEAFF | TGTGCCAGCAGCTTGGTACTTCGCAGGGGCGAAGCTGAAGCTTTCTTT
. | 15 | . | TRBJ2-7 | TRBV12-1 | CASSFCPTIYYEQYF | TGTGCCAGCAGCTTTTGCCCAACAATCTACTACGAGCAGTACTTC
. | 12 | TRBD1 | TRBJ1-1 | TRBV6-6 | CASRNLDREAFF | TGTGCCAGCAGGAATCTGGACAGGGAAGCTTTCTTT
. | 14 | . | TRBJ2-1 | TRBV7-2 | CASIQPGSYNEQFF | TGTGCCAGCATACAGCCCGGGTCCTACAATGAGCAGTTCTTC